The entry below describes one T cell receptor beta chain. The data derive from a study of beta chain features in type 1 diabetes. Losses at the gene ends were 4 bases for V and 0 bases for J; bases not matched to a gene: 3. Germline V gives CDR1 SGHRS, CDR2 YFSETQ. The length of the CDR3 is 14 residues. The authors reverse transcribed all of the isolated RNA, so sequencing captured expressed TCRB transcripts. TCRdb's table, derived via immunoSEQ multiplex PCR, lists solely in-frame clones and lacks some. This table holds roughly 170,000 clones, 13% found once. The sequencing sample was made of central memory CD4+ T cells from blood. This receptor was identified in a woman aged 18-29 years in good health. The gene calls are TRBV5-1 and TRBJ2-5; 7 nucleotides line up with TRBD1. The CDR3 DNA sequence: TGCGCCAGCAGCAGGGGACAGAACCAAGAGACCCAGTACTTC. Translation: CASSRGQNQETQYF.